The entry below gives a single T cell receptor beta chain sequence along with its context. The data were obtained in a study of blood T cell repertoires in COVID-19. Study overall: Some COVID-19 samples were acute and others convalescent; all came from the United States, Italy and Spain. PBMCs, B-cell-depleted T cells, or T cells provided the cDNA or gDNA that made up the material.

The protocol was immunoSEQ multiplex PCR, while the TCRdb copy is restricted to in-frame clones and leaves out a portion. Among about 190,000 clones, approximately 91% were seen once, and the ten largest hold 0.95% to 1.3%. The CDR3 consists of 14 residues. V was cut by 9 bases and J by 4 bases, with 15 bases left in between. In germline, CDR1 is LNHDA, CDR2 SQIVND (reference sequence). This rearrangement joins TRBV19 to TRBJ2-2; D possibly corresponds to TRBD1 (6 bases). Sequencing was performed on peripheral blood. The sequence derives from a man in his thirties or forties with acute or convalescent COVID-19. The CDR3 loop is CASSGTLGTGELFF. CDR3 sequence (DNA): TGTGCCAGCTCCGGGACACTTGGCACCGGGGAGCTGTTTTTT.